A selection of T cell receptor beta chains follows, all from one sample in a study of blood T cell repertoires in COVID-19. Clones were read by immunoSEQ multiplex PCR, and TCRdb kept only the in-frame ones, dropping some. The sample records roughly 250,000 clones, under 85% being singletons. The sequencing input was peripheral blood. All receptors derive from a woman in her forties with active or convalescent COVID-19. CDR3s include the opening cysteine and the closing phenylalanine or tryptophan. Fields, in order: J gene, clone size, V gene, D gene, CDR3 length, CDR3 protein, CDR3 DNA. D genes are given only for firm matches. For some rows the clone size is stated as once, few or many, or as a class when expanded; others skip it.

J gene: TRBJ2-5; clone size: .; V gene: TRBV27; D gene: .; CDR3 length: 15; CDR3 protein: CASSLSSRGWETQYF; CDR3 DNA: TGTGCCAGCAGTTTATCGTCCAGGGGCTGGGAGACCCAGTACTTC
J gene: TRBJ1-5; clone size: .; V gene: TRBV2; D gene: TRBD1; CDR3 length: 16; CDR3 protein: CASSEGGDRASQPQHF; CDR3 DNA: TGTGCCAGCAGTGAGGGGGGGGACAGGGCGAGTCAGCCCCAGCATTTT
J gene: TRBJ2-1; clone size: .; V gene: TRBV12-3/TRBV12-4; D gene: .; CDR3 length: 12; CDR3 protein: CASSLLGTREFF; CDR3 DNA: TGTGCCAGCAGTTTACTAGGAACCCGGGAGTTCTTC
J gene: TRBJ2-2; clone size: .; V gene: TRBV12-3/TRBV12-4; D gene: .; CDR3 length: 10; CDR3 protein: CASWAGELFF; CDR3 DNA: TGTGCCAGCTGGGCAGGGGAGCTGTTTTTT
J gene: TRBJ1-6; clone size: .; V gene: TRBV28; D gene: .; CDR3 length: 17; CDR3 protein: CASTTVQGLTYNSPLHF; CDR3 DNA: TGTGCCAGCACTACTGTACAGGGCTTAACCTATAATTCACCCCTCCACTTT
J gene: TRBJ1-6; clone size: .; V gene: TRBV19; D gene: .; CDR3 length: 14; CDR3 protein: CASSIEGDNSPLHF; CDR3 DNA: TGTGCCAGTAGTATCGAGGGAGATAATTCACCCCTCCACTTT
J gene: TRBJ1-1; clone size: .; V gene: TRBV18; D gene: TRBD1; CDR3 length: 15; CDR3 protein: CASSPPTGQGAEAFF; CDR3 DNA: TGTGCCAGCTCACCACCGACGGGACAGGGGGCTGAAGCTTTCTTT
J gene: TRBJ2-1; clone size: .; V gene: TRBV10-3; D gene: TRBD2; CDR3 length: 21; CDR3 protein: CAISGDSGLAGGLSSYNEQFF; CDR3 DNA: TGTGCCATCAGTGGTGATTCGGGTCTAGCGGGGGGACTCAGCTCCTACAATGAGCAGTTCTTC
J gene: TRBJ1-2; clone size: once; V gene: TRBV6-5; D gene: TRBD1; CDR3 length: 14; CDR3 protein: CASSRGQGRDGYTF; CDR3 DNA: TGTGCCAGCAGCCGGGGACAGGGGCGGGATGGCTACACCTTC
J gene: TRBJ2-3; clone size: .; V gene: TRBV13; D gene: TRBD1; CDR3 length: 17; CDR3 protein: CASSSILDRERTDTQYF; CDR3 DNA: TGTGCCAGCAGCTCTATCTTGGACAGGGAGAGGACAGATACGCAGTATTTT
J gene: TRBJ1-2; clone size: .; V gene: TRBV6-5; D gene: .; CDR3 length: 13; CDR3 protein: CASRITGENGYTF; CDR3 DNA: TGTGCCAGCAGAATTACCGGGGAGAATGGCTACACCTTC
J gene: TRBJ2-1; clone size: .; V gene: TRBV24-1; D gene: TRBD1; CDR3 length: 14; CDR3 protein: CATSDPGQGNEQFF; CDR3 DNA: TGTGCCACCAGTGACCCCGGACAGGGGAATGAGCAGTTCTTC
J gene: TRBJ2-1; clone size: few; V gene: TRBV7-8; D gene: TRBD1; CDR3 length: 17; CDR3 protein: CASSSKPTGVFENEQFF; CDR3 DNA: TGTGCCAGCAGCTCAAAACCAACAGGGGTATTCGAAAATGAGCAGTTCTTC